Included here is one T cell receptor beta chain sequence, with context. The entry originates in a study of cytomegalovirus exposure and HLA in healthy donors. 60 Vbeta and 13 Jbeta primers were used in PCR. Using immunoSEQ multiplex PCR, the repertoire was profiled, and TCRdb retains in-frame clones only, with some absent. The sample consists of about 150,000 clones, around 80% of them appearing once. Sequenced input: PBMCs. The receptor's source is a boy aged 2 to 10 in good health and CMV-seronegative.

This CDR3 reads CASSQADRPTEAFF. CDR3 nucleotide sequence: TGCGCCAGCAGCCAGGCGGACAGACCCACTGAAGCTTTCTTT. The rearrangement links TRBV4-1 to TRBJ1-1; the D gene is possibly TRBD1 (6 bases). V was shortened by 3 bases and J by 4 bases, with 12 bases between the two germline ends. Germline V gene data show CDR1 as MGHRA and CDR2 as YSYEKL. This CDR3 is 14 amino acids long.